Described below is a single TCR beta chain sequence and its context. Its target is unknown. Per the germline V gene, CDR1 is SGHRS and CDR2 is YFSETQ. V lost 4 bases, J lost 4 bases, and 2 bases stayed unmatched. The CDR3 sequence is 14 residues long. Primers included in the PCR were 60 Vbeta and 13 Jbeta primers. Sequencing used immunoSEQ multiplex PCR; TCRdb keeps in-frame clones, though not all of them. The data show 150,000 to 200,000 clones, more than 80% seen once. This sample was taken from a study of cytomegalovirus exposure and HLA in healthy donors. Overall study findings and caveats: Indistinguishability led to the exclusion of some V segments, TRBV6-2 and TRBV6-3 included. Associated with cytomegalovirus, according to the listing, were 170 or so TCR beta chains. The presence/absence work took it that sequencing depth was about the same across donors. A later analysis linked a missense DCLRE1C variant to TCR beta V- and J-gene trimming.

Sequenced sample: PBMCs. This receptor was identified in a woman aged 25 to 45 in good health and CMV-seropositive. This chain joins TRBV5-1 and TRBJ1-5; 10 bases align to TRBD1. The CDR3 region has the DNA TGCGCCAGCAGCCCGGGACAGGGGAATCAGCCCCAGCATTTT. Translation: CASSPGQGNQPQHF. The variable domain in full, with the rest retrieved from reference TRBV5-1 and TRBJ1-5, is KAGVTQTPRYLIKTRGQQVTLSCSPISGHRSVSWYQQTPGQGLQFLFEYFSETQRNKGNFPGRFSGRQFSNSRSEMNVSTLELGDSALYLCASSPGQGNQPQHFGDGTRLSIL.